This is a list of T cell receptor beta chains from one sample in a study of shared clonotypes between healthy human individuals. Sequencing was performed with immunoSEQ multiplex PCR; in TCRdb, only in-frame clones are kept and a portion is missing. Among over 400,000 clones listed, over 75% were seen once. Sequenced: PBMCs. The source is a woman between 35 and 50 years old in good health. Some clones in this sample may be carry-over from other donors' samples. Both conserved end residues are part of each CDR3. A D gene is named only where the DNA matches it firmly. Part of the rows lack a size; the others show once, few, many or a class for expanded clones.

abundance: NA
j_gene: TRBJ2-7
v_gene: TRBV28
d_gene: TRBD1
CDR3nt: TGTGCCAGCACCTACTCTCCGGGACAGGGTCCTTGGGAGCAGTACTTC
CDR3aa: CASTYSPGQGPWEQYF

abundance: NA
j_gene: TRBJ1-1
v_gene: TRBV4-1
d_gene: NA
CDR3nt: TGCGCCAGCAGCCAAGTAGGGGGAAACACTGAAGCTTTCTTT
CDR3aa: CASSQVGGNTEAFF

abundance: NA
j_gene: TRBJ1-1
v_gene: TRBV19
d_gene: NA
CDR3nt: TGTGCCAGTAGTATAGATCTTTTAGACACTGAAGCTTTCTTT
CDR3aa: CASSIDLLDTEAFF

abundance: NA
j_gene: TRBJ2-1
v_gene: TRBV10-3
d_gene: NA
CDR3nt: TGTGCCATCAGTGAGTCTGGGGCGGGTGATGCGTTCTTC
CDR3aa: CAISESGAGDAFF

abundance: once
j_gene: TRBJ1-1
v_gene: TRBV30
d_gene: NA
CDR3nt: TGTGCCTGGAGTCCTTGGACGGCAAGTACTGAAGCTTTCTTT
CDR3aa: CAWSPWTASTEAFF

abundance: many
j_gene: TRBJ2-7
v_gene: TRBV4-1
d_gene: NA
CDR3nt: TGCGCCAGCAGCCAAGGTCGGGGAATCGGGCCCTACGAGCAGTACTTC
CDR3aa: CASSQGRGIGPYEQYF

abundance: NA
j_gene: TRBJ1-3
v_gene: TRBV5-4
d_gene: NA
CDR3nt: TGCGCCAGCAGCCAAGTCGTTGGAAACACCATATATTTT
CDR3aa: CASSQVVGNTIYF

abundance: NA
j_gene: TRBJ2-1
v_gene: TRBV6-6
d_gene: TRBD2
CDR3nt: TGTGCCAGCAGCCCCGGGACTAGCTCGAACAATGAGCAGTTCTTC
CDR3aa: CASSPGTSSNNEQFF

abundance: NA
j_gene: TRBJ2-2
v_gene: TRBV6-5
d_gene: NA
CDR3nt: TGTGCCAGCAGTTACTTCATTGTTAACACCGGGGAGCTGTTTTTT
CDR3aa: CASSYFIVNTGELFF

abundance: NA
j_gene: TRBJ2-5
v_gene: TRBV2
d_gene: NA
CDR3nt: TGTGCCAGCAGTACACCGCCCGGGGAGACCCAGTACTTC
CDR3aa: CASSTPPGETQYF

abundance: once
j_gene: TRBJ1-1
v_gene: TRBV21-1
d_gene: NA
CDR3nt: TGTGCCAGCAGCAAACTTGCGAGAAGGGTGAACACTGAAGCTTTCTTT
CDR3aa: CASSKLARRVNTEAFF

abundance: NA
j_gene: TRBJ2-3
v_gene: TRBV5-1
d_gene: TRBD2
CDR3nt: TGCGCCAGCAGTTGGATGACTAGCGGCCAGGGAGATACGCAGTATTTT
CDR3aa: CASSWMTSGQGDTQYF

abundance: medium-sized
j_gene: TRBJ2-1
v_gene: TRBV10-2
d_gene: NA
CDR3nt: TGCGCCAGCAGTGAGTATGGCTTGCCCCTCAATGAGCAGTTCTTC
CDR3aa: CASSEYGLPLNEQFF

abundance: NA
j_gene: TRBJ1-1
v_gene: TRBV5-1
d_gene: NA
CDR3nt: TGCGCCAGCAGCTTGGTCGAGTCGGCTGAAGCTTTCTTT
CDR3aa: CASSLVESAEAFF

abundance: NA
j_gene: TRBJ1-1
v_gene: TRBV7-9
d_gene: NA
CDR3nt: TGTGCCAGCAGCTTAAATGGTCTGCAGGGGAATGAAGCTTTCTTT
CDR3aa: CASSLNGLQGNEAFF

abundance: NA
j_gene: TRBJ2-1
v_gene: TRBV27
d_gene: TRBD2
CDR3nt: TGTGCCAGCAGTCGGACTAGCGGGGACTACAATGAGCAGTTCTTC
CDR3aa: CASSRTSGDYNEQFF

abundance: NA
j_gene: TRBJ2-3
v_gene: TRBV28
d_gene: TRBD2
CDR3nt: TGTGCCAGCAGCACTCTAGCGGGAGGGGCAGATACGCAGTATTTT
CDR3aa: CASSTLAGGADTQYF

abundance: once
j_gene: TRBJ2-5
v_gene: TRBV28
d_gene: TRBD2
CDR3nt: TGTGCCAGCAGTTTACTAGCGGGAGGGGAGACCCAGTACTTC
CDR3aa: CASSLLAGGETQYF

abundance: NA
j_gene: TRBJ2-5
v_gene: TRBV7-2
d_gene: TRBD1
CDR3nt: TGTGCCAGCAGCTCCCCGGACAGGGGTAAGGAGACCCAGTACTTC
CDR3aa: CASSSPDRGKETQYF

abundance: NA
j_gene: TRBJ2-7
v_gene: TRBV5-1
d_gene: NA
CDR3nt: TGCGCCAGCAGCATTACAGGGCACGAGCAGTACTTC
CDR3aa: CASSITGHEQYF

abundance: many
j_gene: TRBJ2-5
v_gene: TRBV11-2
d_gene: NA
CDR3nt: TGTGCCAGCAGCTTAGCGATCGAGACCCAGTACTTC
CDR3aa: CASSLAIETQYF

abundance: NA
j_gene: TRBJ2-6
v_gene: TRBV10-3
d_gene: NA
CDR3nt: TGTGCCATCTCTGACACCAGGGTGGGGGCCAACGTCCTGACTTTC
CDR3aa: CAISDTRVGANVLTF

abundance: NA
j_gene: TRBJ1-4
v_gene: TRBV30
d_gene: NA
CDR3nt: TGTGCCTGGAGTGGGTCCGTGGCCGGTCCAAAACTGTTTTTT
CDR3aa: CAWSGSVAGPKLFF

abundance: NA
j_gene: TRBJ2-5
v_gene: TRBV5-1
d_gene: TRBD2
CDR3nt: TGCGCCAGCAGCTTGGCGGCTAGCGGGAGTCAAGAGACCCAGTACTTC
CDR3aa: CASSLAASGSQETQYF

abundance: NA
j_gene: TRBJ1-4
v_gene: TRBV6-6
d_gene: NA
CDR3nt: TGTGCCAGCAGTTACTCGGCAGGAACTAATGAAAAACTGTTTTTT
CDR3aa: CASSYSAGTNEKLFF

abundance: NA
j_gene: TRBJ2-7
v_gene: TRBV18
d_gene: NA
CDR3nt: TGTGCCAGCTCGCCTAGATCGACAGGCGCCTACGAGCAGTACTTC
CDR3aa: CASSPRSTGAYEQYF

abundance: NA
j_gene: TRBJ2-1
v_gene: TRBV19
d_gene: TRBD2
CDR3nt: TGTGCCACAAGACTAGCGGGAGATGGTGAGCAGTTCTTC
CDR3aa: CATRLAGDGEQFF

abundance: NA
j_gene: TRBJ1-1
v_gene: TRBV5-4
d_gene: NA
CDR3nt: TGTGCCAGCAGCTTGACTAGGGGGGTGGTGACTGAAGCTTTCTTT
CDR3aa: CASSLTRGVVTEAFF

abundance: once
j_gene: TRBJ2-1
v_gene: TRBV7-3
d_gene: TRBD2
CDR3nt: TGTGCCAGCAGATCCCCGGGAGGGCCGGCTCGGGAGCAGTTCTTC
CDR3aa: CASRSPGGPAREQFF

abundance: once
j_gene: TRBJ2-2
v_gene: TRBV7-7
d_gene: TRBD2
CDR3nt: TGTGCTAGCAGCCCTTCGGGAGGGGTGGACACCGGGGAGCTGTTTTTT
CDR3aa: CASSPSGGVDTGELFF

abundance: NA
j_gene: TRBJ1-2
v_gene: TRBV18
d_gene: TRBD1
CDR3nt: TGTGCCAGCTCACCAGGGACAGTCTATGGCTACACCTTC
CDR3aa: CASSPGTVYGYTF

abundance: few
j_gene: TRBJ2-5
v_gene: TRBV5-1
d_gene: TRBD2
CDR3nt: TGCGCCAGCAGCTTGGGGGCGGGAGGGCCGGGTGAGCAGTACTTC
CDR3aa: CASSLGAGGPGEQYF

abundance: NA
j_gene: TRBJ2-5
v_gene: TRBV5-1
d_gene: TRBD1
CDR3nt: TGCGCCAGCAGCTTACGGGACAGACAAGAGACCCAGTACTTC
CDR3aa: CASSLRDRQETQYF

abundance: NA
j_gene: TRBJ2-5
v_gene: TRBV5-4
d_gene: TRBD2
CDR3nt: TGTGCCAGCAGCGAGGGACTAGCGGGAGGGCCTGAGACCCAGTACTTC
CDR3aa: CASSEGLAGGPETQYF

abundance: NA
j_gene: TRBJ2-7
v_gene: TRBV5-1
d_gene: NA
CDR3nt: TGCGCCAGCAGCTTGGGGATACAGAGCTACGAGCAGTACTTC
CDR3aa: CASSLGIQSYEQYF

abundance: NA
j_gene: TRBJ2-3
v_gene: TRBV27
d_gene: TRBD1
CDR3nt: TGTGCCAGCAGTAAACAGGGGCCGGGTACGCAGTATTTT
CDR3aa: CASSKQGPGTQYF

abundance: NA
j_gene: TRBJ1-6
v_gene: TRBV29-1
d_gene: TRBD1
CDR3nt: TGCAGCGTTCAGACAGGGCCGAATTCACCCCTCCACTTT
CDR3aa: CSVQTGPNSPLHF

abundance: NA
j_gene: TRBJ2-2
v_gene: TRBV19
d_gene: NA
CDR3nt: TGTGCCACCGCGTGGGACACCGGGGAGCTGTTTTTT
CDR3aa: CATAWDTGELFF

abundance: NA
j_gene: TRBJ1-5
v_gene: TRBV10-3
d_gene: TRBD1
CDR3nt: TGTGCCATCCGGGGGGGACAGGGGGATCAGCCCCAGCATTTT
CDR3aa: CAIRGGQGDQPQHF

abundance: NA
j_gene: TRBJ1-2
v_gene: TRBV28
d_gene: NA
CDR3nt: TGTGCCAGCAGTTTACAGGGTTACTATGGCTACACCTTC
CDR3aa: CASSLQGYYGYTF

abundance: NA
j_gene: TRBJ2-7
v_gene: TRBV28
d_gene: NA
CDR3nt: TGTGCCAGCAGTCCCCGACAGTTCGAATCCTACGAGCAGTACTTC
CDR3aa: CASSPRQFESYEQYF

abundance: NA
j_gene: TRBJ1-1
v_gene: TRBV28
d_gene: NA
CDR3nt: TGTGCCAGCAGCACCATGGGGGGCCTACAGGAAGCTTTCTTT
CDR3aa: CASSTMGGLQEAFF

abundance: NA
j_gene: TRBJ1-5
v_gene: TRBV19
d_gene: NA
CDR3nt: TGTGCCAGTAGTCATCCGGGTGAGGGATATCAGCCCCAGCATTTT
CDR3aa: CASSHPGEGYQPQHF

abundance: NA
j_gene: TRBJ2-2
v_gene: TRBV4-3
d_gene: NA
CDR3nt: TGCGCCAGCAGCCAAGAAGGCCCCGGGGAGCTGTTTTTT
CDR3aa: CASSQEGPGELFF

abundance: NA
j_gene: TRBJ2-3
v_gene: TRBV7-9
d_gene: NA
CDR3nt: TGTGCCAGCAGCGAAACTAGCGATACGCAGTATTTT
CDR3aa: CASSETSDTQYF

abundance: NA
j_gene: TRBJ1-4
v_gene: TRBV6-4
d_gene: NA
CDR3nt: TGTGCCAGCAGTGCAACCTTCTTGGACCGGGGAGAAAAACTGTTTTTT
CDR3aa: CASSATFLDRGEKLFF

abundance: NA
j_gene: TRBJ2-1
v_gene: TRBV5-1
d_gene: TRBD2
CDR3nt: TGCGCCAGCAGCGCCCGTAGCGGGAGAGTAAATGAGCAGTTCTTC
CDR3aa: CASSARSGRVNEQFF

abundance: NA
j_gene: TRBJ1-1
v_gene: TRBV5-1
d_gene: NA
CDR3nt: TGCGCCAGCAGCTTGCAGTGGGGCGGGTCTGAAGCTTTCTTT
CDR3aa: CASSLQWGGSEAFF

abundance: NA
j_gene: TRBJ2-5
v_gene: TRBV7-9
d_gene: NA
CDR3nt: TGTGCCAGCAGCCCCAGTCGGACCCAGTACTTC
CDR3aa: CASSPSRTQYF

abundance: few
j_gene: TRBJ2-2
v_gene: TRBV10-3
d_gene: NA
CDR3nt: TGTGCCATCAGTGAGGCTAGCGACACCGGGGAGCTGTTTTTT
CDR3aa: CAISEASDTGELFF

abundance: NA
j_gene: TRBJ2-1
v_gene: TRBV6-1
d_gene: NA
CDR3nt: TGTGCCAGCAGTGATTATTGGAATGAGCAGTTCTTC
CDR3aa: CASSDYWNEQFF

abundance: NA
j_gene: TRBJ2-1
v_gene: TRBV13
d_gene: TRBD2
CDR3nt: TGTGCCAGCAGCTTGGGACTAGCGGGAGGTTTCGAGCAGTTCTTC
CDR3aa: CASSLGLAGGFEQFF

abundance: NA
j_gene: TRBJ2-1
v_gene: TRBV4-1
d_gene: TRBD2
CDR3nt: TGCGCCAGCAGCCAACCGAGGGCTAGCGGGCCCTACAATGAGCAGTTCTTC
CDR3aa: CASSQPRASGPYNEQFF

abundance: NA
j_gene: TRBJ1-3
v_gene: TRBV28
d_gene: TRBD1
CDR3nt: TGTGCCAGCAGTTTACTAGGGACAGGGTCGAGCTCTGGAAACACCATATATTTT
CDR3aa: CASSLLGTGSSSGNTIYF

abundance: few
j_gene: TRBJ2-7
v_gene: TRBV5-1
d_gene: TRBD2
CDR3nt: TGCGCCAGCAGCGTGGGACTAGCGGGTCCCTACGAGCAGTACTTC
CDR3aa: CASSVGLAGPYEQYF

abundance: NA
j_gene: TRBJ2-3
v_gene: TRBV27
d_gene: NA
CDR3nt: TGTGCCAGCAGTTTAGGGGGGCGTCTGTTCACAGATACGCAGTATTTT
CDR3aa: CASSLGGRLFTDTQYF

abundance: NA
j_gene: TRBJ2-2
v_gene: TRBV19
d_gene: NA
CDR3nt: TGTGCCAGTAGTTCCAGCGGTACCGGGGAGCTGTTTTTT
CDR3aa: CASSSSGTGELFF

abundance: once
j_gene: TRBJ1-2
v_gene: TRBV25-1
d_gene: NA
CDR3nt: TGTGCCAGCAGCCGGGCTAACTATGGCTACACCTTC
CDR3aa: CASSRANYGYTF

abundance: NA
j_gene: TRBJ2-7
v_gene: TRBV15
d_gene: TRBD2
CDR3nt: TGTGCCACCAGCAGAGATCGGGGGGGGTCGGGCGAGCAGTGCTTC
CDR3aa: CATSRDRGGSGEQCF